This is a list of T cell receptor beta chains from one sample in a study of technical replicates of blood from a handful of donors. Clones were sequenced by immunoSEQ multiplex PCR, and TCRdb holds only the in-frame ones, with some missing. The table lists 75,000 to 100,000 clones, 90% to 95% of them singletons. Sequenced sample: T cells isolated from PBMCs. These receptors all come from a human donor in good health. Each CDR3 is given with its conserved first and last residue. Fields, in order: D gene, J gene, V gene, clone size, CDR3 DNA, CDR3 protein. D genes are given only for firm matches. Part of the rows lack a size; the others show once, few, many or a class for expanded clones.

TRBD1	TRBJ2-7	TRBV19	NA	TGTGCCAGTAGTATAGCGTGGACAGGCACCTACGAGCAGTACTTC	CASSIAWTGTYEQYF
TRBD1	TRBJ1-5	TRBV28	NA	TGTGCCAGCAGTCCCGGGACAGGGTCGACAGGTCAGCCCCAGCATTTT	CASSPGTGSTGQPQHF
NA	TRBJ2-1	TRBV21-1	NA	TGTGCCAGCAGCAAACGGAGTCAGGGTAGCTCCTACAATGAGCAGTTCTTC	CASSKRSQGSSYNEQFF
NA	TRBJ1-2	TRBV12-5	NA	TGTGCTAGTGGACCCGGACTTAACTATGGCTACACCTTC	CASGPGLNYGYTF
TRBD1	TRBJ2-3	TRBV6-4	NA	TGTGCCAGCAGTGGGACAGGGGGCACAGATACGCAGTATTTT	CASSGTGGTDTQYF
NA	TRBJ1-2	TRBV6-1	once	TGTGCCAGCAGTGAAATGGGGGGGCCGAGTAACTATGGCTACACCTTC	CASSEMGGPSNYGYTF
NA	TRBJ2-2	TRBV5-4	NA	TGTGCCAGCAGCCGAGAAGGGGGCACCGGGGAGCTGTTTTTT	CASSREGGTGELFF
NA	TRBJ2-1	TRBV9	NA	TGTGCCAGCAGCGTAGGGGCGGGGGCTAGCTCCTACAATGAGCAGTTCTTC	CASSVGAGASSYNEQFF
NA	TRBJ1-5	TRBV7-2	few	TGTGCCAGCAGCTCCAATAATCAGCCCCAGCATTTT	CASSSNNQPQHF
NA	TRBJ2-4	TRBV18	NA	TGTGCCAGCTCACCGAGCGAGGGGGTTCTAATCAAAAACATTCAGTACTTC	CASSPSEGVLIKNIQYF
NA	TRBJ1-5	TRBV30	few	TGTGCCAGTAGTAAGGGGGAAATCAATCAGCCCCAGCATTTT	CASSKGEINQPQHF
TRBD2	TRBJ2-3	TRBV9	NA	TGTGCCAGCAGCCCCGGGACTAGCGGGGCTGACAGCACAGATACGCAGTATTTT	CASSPGTSGADSTDTQYF
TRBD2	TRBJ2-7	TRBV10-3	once	TGTGCCGGGTCAGCGGGGGGCCCCTACGAGCAGTACTTC	CAGSAGGPYEQYF
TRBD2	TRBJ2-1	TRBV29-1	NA	TGCAGCTCCCCGCCTAGCGGGAGGGGAAGCAATGAGCAGTTCTTC	CSSPPSGRGSNEQFF
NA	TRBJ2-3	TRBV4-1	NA	TGCGCCAGCAGCCAAGATGGAGGACCAGACACAGATACGCAGTATTTT	CASSQDGGPDTDTQYF
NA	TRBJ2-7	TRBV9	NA	TGTGCCAGCAGCGTATTAAGGGTACGGACTGGGTACGAGCAGTACTTC	CASSVLRVRTGYEQYF
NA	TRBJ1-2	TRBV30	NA	TGTGCCTGGAGTCTAAGAGGTGCTAACTATGGCTACACCTTC	CAWSLRGANYGYTF
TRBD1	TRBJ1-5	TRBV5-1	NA	TGCGCCAGGACGGAATGGGGACAGAAGAACCTCAATCAGCCCCAGCATTTT	CARTEWGQKNLNQPQHF
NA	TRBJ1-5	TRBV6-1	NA	TGTGCCAGCAGTGAACGAAGGAGCAGGGTATCGGGCAATCAGCCCCAGCATTTT	CASSERRSRVSGNQPQHF
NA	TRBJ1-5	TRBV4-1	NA	TGCGCCAGCAGCCAAGTAACCGGTTATCAGCCCCAGCATTTT	CASSQVTGYQPQHF
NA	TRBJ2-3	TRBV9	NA	TGTGCCAGCAGCGTAGGGAGGGGGGGCCAGACAGATACGCAGTATTTT	CASSVGRGGQTDTQYF
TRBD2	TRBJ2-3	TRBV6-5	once	TGTGCCAGCAGCCGACGGACTAGCATCGTAGATACGCAGTATTTT	CASSRRTSIVDTQYF
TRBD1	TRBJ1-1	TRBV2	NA	TGTGCCAGCAGAAAAACAGGGGGACTGACGCGAATGAACACTGAAGCTTTCTTT	CASRKTGGLTRMNTEAFF
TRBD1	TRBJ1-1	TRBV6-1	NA	TGTGCCAGCATGCCAGGGGGCGGGAACACTGAAGCTTTCTTT	CASMPGGGNTEAFF
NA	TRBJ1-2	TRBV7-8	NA	TGTGCCAGCAGCCCGAATTCAAAGCATGGCTACACCTTC	CASSPNSKHGYTF
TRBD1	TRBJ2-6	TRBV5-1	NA	TGCGCCACGACAGGGGGATTCTCTGGGGCCAACGTCCTGACTTTC	CATTGGFSGANVLTF
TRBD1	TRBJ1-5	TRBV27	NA	TGTGCCAGCAGTTTCCTCGGACAGGGGTCGCCCATCGGCAATCAGCCCCAGCATTTT	CASSFLGQGSPIGNQPQHF
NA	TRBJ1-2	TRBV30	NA	TGTGCCTGGACCGCCGGACACGGGGAGGGAAGTGGCTACACCTTC	CAWTAGHGEGSGYTF
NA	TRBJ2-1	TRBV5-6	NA	TGTGCCAGCAGTCACGTCATGAGCTCCTACAATGAGCAGTTCTTC	CASSHVMSSYNEQFF
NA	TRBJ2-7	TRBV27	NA	TGTGCCAGCAGGTCCGGGGGGCTAGGGGTGGACGAGCAGTACTTC	CASRSGGLGVDEQYF
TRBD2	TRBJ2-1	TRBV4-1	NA	TGCGCCAGCAGCCAAGTGGGACTAGCGGGGGGCCGAAGCTCCTACAATGAGCAGTTCTTC	CASSQVGLAGGRSSYNEQFF
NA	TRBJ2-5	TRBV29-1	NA	TGCAGCGTGAGGAGACAGTCACAAGAGACCCAGTACTTC	CSVRRQSQETQYF
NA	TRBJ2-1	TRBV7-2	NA	TGTGCCGAGGAGGGGCATTACAATGAGCAGTTCTTC	CAEEGHYNEQFF
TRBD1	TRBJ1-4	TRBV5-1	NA	TGCGCCAGCAGCCAACAGGGGTTCTCGAATGAAAAACTGTTTTTT	CASSQQGFSNEKLFF
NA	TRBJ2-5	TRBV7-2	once	TGTGCCAGCAGCTTAGGGGGACACCTTCAAGAGACCCAGTACTTC	CASSLGGHLQETQYF
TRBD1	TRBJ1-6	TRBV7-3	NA	TGTGCCAGCAGCGCAGGGGGAAATTCACCCCTCCACTTT	CASSAGGNSPLHF
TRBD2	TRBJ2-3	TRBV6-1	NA	TGTGCTGCCATAGCGGGGGGACACACAGATACGCAGTATTTT	CAAIAGGHTDTQYF
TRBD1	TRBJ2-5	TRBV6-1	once	TGTGCCGGCCGGGACAGCCAAGAGACCCAGTACTTC	CAGRDSQETQYF
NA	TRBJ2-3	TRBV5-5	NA	TGTGCCAGCAGCTTGGTGTTGTCGGATACGCAGTATTTT	CASSLVLSDTQYF